The 26 T cell receptor beta chains reported below all come from one sample, sequenced in a study of blood T cell repertoires in COVID-19. Only in-frame clones appear in the TCRdb table, and some are missing; sequencing was by immunoSEQ multiplex PCR. The table lists 75,000 to 100,000 clones, almost 85% of them singletons. The sequencing input was peripheral blood. All receptors derive from a man aged 50-60 years with active or convalescent COVID-19.

The chain joins TRBV5-1 to TRBJ2-1; D might be TRBD2 (6 bases). CDR3 length: 15 residues. The germline V gene encodes CDR1 SGHRS and CDR2 YFSETQ. V was clipped by 3 bases and J by 2 bases, with 12 bases between them. CDR3 in amino acids: CASSSSGLTYNEQFF. CDR3 bases: TGCGCCAGCAGCTCATCGGGACTTACCTACAATGAGCAGTTCTTC.

This clone has only a few counts. V and J are TRBV6-5 and TRBJ1-1, with 7 bases fitting TRBD1. Germline trimming cut 8 bases from V and 1 base from J; bases unmatched to any gene: 7. Germline-derived CDR1 and CDR2 are MNHEY and SVGAGI. The CDR3 extends over 14 amino acids. CDR3 DNA: TGTGCCAGCCTAAACCGGGACAGGAACACTGAAGCTTTCTTT. This translates into CASLNRDRNTEAFF.

The rearrangement uses TRBV5-6 and TRBJ2-1; D possibly corresponds to TRBD1 (6 bases). CDR3 length equals 15 residues. Germline CDR1 reads SGHDT; CDR2 reads YYEEEE. V was pared by 0 bases and J by 3 bases, with 10 bases between. CDR3 in amino acids: CASSLVGQFYNEQFF. The CDR3, as DNA: TGTGCCAGCAGCTTGGTAGGACAGTTCTACAATGAGCAGTTCTTC. The complete variable domain, with remaining parts taken from reference TRBV5-6 and TRBJ2-1, reads DAGVTQSPTHLIKTRGQQVTLRCSPKSGHDTVSWYQQALGQGPQFIFQYYEEEERQRGNFPDRFSGHQFPNYSSELNVNALLLGDSALYLCASSLVGQFYNEQFFGPGTRLTVL.

The genes are TRBV3-1 (or the pseudogene TRBV3-2) and TRBJ1-3; TRBD1 matches at 10 bases. With 7 bases clipped from V and 3 bases from J, the junction kept 6 bases outside the gene matches. The CDR3 totals 15 residues. Germline CDR1 reads LGHDT; CDR2 reads YNNKEL (reference sequence). The CDR3 spells CASTLTGGSGNTIYF. CDR3 nucleotide sequence: TGTGCCAGCACCCTGACAGGGGGCAGTGGAAACACCATATATTTT.

This chain connects TRBV10-1 to TRBJ2-5; TRBD1 matches at 8 bases. The CDR3 has 11 residues. CDR1 WNHNN and CDR2 SYGVQD come from the germline V gene (reference sequence). The ends lost 8 bases at V and 5 bases at J; junction bases unmatched: 1. This chain's CDR3 is CASGDRETQYF. CDR3 nucleotides: TGCGCCAGCGGGGACAGGGAGACCCAGTACTTC.

The gene calls are TRBV11-3 and TRBJ1-1, with 8 bases matching TRBD1. Germline lookup yields CDR1 SGHNT and CDR2 YENEEA. Germline trimming cut 2 bases from V and 4 bases from J; bases unmatched to any gene: 3. The CDR3 consists of 14 residues. The DNA for the CDR3 is TGTGCCAGCAGCTTAACAGGGGGGTTCACTGAAGCTTTCTTT. It codes for CASSLTGGFTEAFF.

This clone occurred a few times. Different DNA sequences within this sample yield the same CDR3. V usage is TRBV18 and J usage is TRBJ2-3; 7 bases map to TRBD2. With V trimmed by 0 bases and J by 1 base, 4 bases remained unmatched. CDR3 length: 16 residues. From germline, CDR1 is KGHSH and CDR2 LQKENI. CDR3 sequence: CASSPPGGGGTDTQYF. Here the CDR3 DNA reads TGTGCCAGCTCACCACCCGGGGGAGGGGGCACAGATACGCAGTATTTT.

V usage is TRBV15 and J usage is TRBJ2-5; D call uncertain. Trimming stripped 4 bases from V and 0 bases from J, with 6 bases between. This CDR3 is 13 amino acids long. Germline loops: CDR1 LNHNV, CDR2 YYDKDF (reference sequence). CDR3 nucleotide sequence: TGTGCCACCAGCACCCCCTACCAAGAGACCCAGTACTTC. This sequence encodes CATSTPYQETQYF.

The chain uses TRBV5-6 and TRBJ2-2; 7 nucleotides line up with TRBD1. The germline gives CDR1 SGHDT, CDR2 YYEEEE. The J segment lost 1 base and the V segment lost 5 bases, leaving 8 bases of the junction unmatched. The CDR3 is 16 residues long. CDR3 nucleotide sequence: TGTGCCAGCAGTTCTAAGGACAGGCAGAACACCGGGGAGCTGTTTTTT. It translates to CASSSKDRQNTGELFF.

This sequence joins TRBV6-5 and TRBJ1-3; 8 bases map to TRBD1. V trimming: 6 bases; J trimming: 4 bases; junction bases outside the gene matches: 8. The CDR3 spans 15 residues. The V gene's germline CDR1 is MNHEY and CDR2 SVGAGI. The CDR3 DNA reads TGTGCCAGCAGCCTTGACAGGGGCGAAGGAAACACCATATATTTT. Its translation is CASSLDRGEGNTIYF.

In nucleotides, the CDR3 is TGTGCCAGCAGTCCGACCCCGGGAGACCTCGGCGAGCAGTACTTC. It yields the protein CASSPTPGDLGEQYF. V is TRBV27 and J is TRBJ2-7; D is possibly TRBD2 (6 bases). CDR1 MNHEY and CDR2 SMNVEV come from the germline V gene (reference sequence). The CDR3 length is 15 residues. Trimming took 5 bases from V and 6 from J, leaving 20 bases between them.

The CDR3 is CASSLGGQEAFF. The CDR3 DNA follows: TGTGCCAGCAGCTTAGGGGGGCAGGAAGCTTTCTTT. The rearrangement links TRBV7-2 to TRBJ1-1; possible D gene TRBD1, 6 bases. From germline, CDR1 is SGHTA and CDR2 FQGNSA. The CDR3 is 12 amino acids. V lost 1 base and J lost 8, with 8 bases in between.

V gene TRBV6-5 combines with J gene TRBJ1-2; TRBD1 aligns across 9 bases. The germline gives CDR1 MNHEY, CDR2 SVGAGI. This CDR3 spans 14 amino acids. Trimming cost V 4 bases and J 7 bases; bases outside gene matches: 7. CDR3 sequence reads: CASSSPGQGVGYTF. The CDR3 DNA reads TGTGCCAGCAGTTCCCCGGGACAGGGCGTTGGCTACACCTTC.

The V call is TRBV9, the J call TRBJ1-1; 12 bases are a match to TRBD1. With V trimmed by 2 bases and J by 3 bases, 5 bases remained unmatched. This CDR3 has 16 amino acids. Germline values: CDR1 SGDLS, CDR2 YYNGEE. The CDR3 reads CASSVGQGAWDTEAFF. The DNA for the CDR3 is TGTGCCAGCAGCGTGGGACAGGGGGCTTGGGACACTGAAGCTTTCTTT.

V gene TRBV19 combines with J gene TRBJ2-5; weak D call: TRBD2 (5 bases). The CDR3 runs 13 residues. Germline lookup yields CDR1 LNHDA and CDR2 SQIVND (reference sequence). V was shortened by 7 bases and J by 5 bases, with 14 bases between the two germline ends. CDR3 region: CASNASGKETQYF. CDR3 nucleotides: TGTGCCAGTAACGCCTCCGGGAAGGAGACCCAGTACTTC.

The J gene is TRBJ1-5, the V gene TRBV2; weak D call: TRBD1 (5 bases). The CDR3 has 13 residues. Germline values: CDR1 SNHLY, CDR2 FYNNEI. V was clipped by 4 bases and J by 4 bases, with 8 bases between them. The CDR3 DNA sequence: TGTGCCAGCAGTGGGGACTGGAATCAGCCCCAGCATTTT. It codes for CASSGDWNQPQHF.

The gene calls are TRBV11-2 and TRBJ1-6; D is perhaps TRBD1 (5 bases). The CDR3 loop spans 16 amino acids. V lost 1 base and J 7 bases, leaving 14 bases between the germline ends. Looked up from germline, CDR1 is SGHAT and CDR2 is FQNNGV. DNA for the CDR3: TGTGCCAGCAGCTTAGCGCAGGGAGGAGGGAATTCACCCCTCCACTTT. Translating it yields CASSLAQGGGNSPLHF.

The gene calls are TRBV3-1 (or the pseudogene TRBV3-2) and TRBJ1-6; weak D call: TRBD1 (6 bases). CDR1 is LGHDT and CDR2 is YNNKEL in the germline V gene (reference sequence). The CDR3 covers 15 residues. V lost 1 base to trimming and J lost 4 bases, with 8 bases between them. The CDR3 region is CASSQAGQYNSPLHF. The CDR3 DNA reads as TGTGCCAGCAGCCAAGCGGGACAATATAATTCACCCCTCCACTTT.

The CDR3 is CASSLKTGGNYGYTF. The CDR3 DNA follows: TGTGCCAGCAGTTTAAAGACAGGGGGTAACTATGGCTACACCTTC. This chain connects TRBV27 to TRBJ1-2, with 9 nucleotides matching TRBD1. The CDR3 runs to 15 residues. CDR1 and CDR2 from the germline V gene are MNHEY and SMNVEV (reference sequence). V was clipped by 2 bases and J by 1 base; unmatched bases: 2.

The chain joins TRBV4-3 to TRBJ2-4; D may be TRBD1 (5 bases). Trimming took 0 bases from V and 0 from J, leaving 9 bases between them. This CDR3 is built from 16 residues. Germline CDR1 and CDR2: LGHNA and YSLEER. CDR3 DNA: TGCGCCAGCAGCCAAGATGCAGGGCTAGCCAAAAACATTCAGTACTTC. It specifies CASSQDAGLAKNIQYF.

This clone was counted a single time. The rearrangement joins TRBV7-9 to TRBJ1-2; 7 nucleotides agree with TRBD1. V dropped 0 bases and J dropped 7; count of bases not matched to a gene: 11. Germline-derived CDR1 and CDR2 are SEHNR and FQNEAQ (reference sequence). The CDR3 extends over 16 amino acids. CDR3 DNA: TGTGCCAGCAGCTTAGCCCTCCTAGGGGGCAGAGGTGGCTACACCTTC. Protein sequence: CASSLALLGGRGGYTF.

The chain has TRBV7-8 and TRBJ1-1; D unresolved. Germline V gene sequence: CDR1 SGHVS, CDR2 FQNEAQ. Trimming took 5 bases from V and 1 from J, leaving 11 bases between them. The CDR3 runs 14 residues. CDR3 amino acids: CASSPTVANTEAFF. The CDR3 nucleotides are TGTGCCAGCAGCCCCACGGTAGCGAACACTGAAGCTTTCTTT.

The CDR3 DNA reads as TGTGCCAGCAGTGAAAATAAGGGGCTCTATAGCAATCAGCCCCAGCATTTT. As protein: CASSENKGLYSNQPQHF. The genes are TRBV6-1 and TRBJ1-5; maybe TRBD1 (5 bases). Trimming cost V 2 bases and J 0 bases, with 14 bases left between them. The CDR3 runs 17 residues. Germline loops: CDR1 MNHNS, CDR2 SASEGT.

J is TRBJ2-3 and V is TRBV10-3, with 8 positions matching TRBD2. The CDR3 totals 13 residues. The V segment lost 6 bases and the J segment 3 bases; nucleotides outside the gene matches: 2. Germline V gene sequence: CDR1 ENHRY, CDR2 SYGVKD. The DNA of the CDR3 is TGTGCCATCAGGGGACTAGAAACAGATACGCAGTATTTT. This gives the protein CAIRGLETDTQYF.

The rearrangement joins TRBV6-5 to TRBJ1-1, with 7 bases identical to TRBD1. The CDR3 has 14 amino acids. Losses at the gene ends were 6 bases for V and 0 bases for J; bases not matched to a gene: 4. Germline lookup yields CDR1 MNHEY and CDR2 SVGAGI. DNA of the CDR3: TGTGCCAGCAGCCGCGGACAGGTGAACACTGAAGCTTTCTTT. This gives the protein CASSRGQVNTEAFF.

The chain has TRBV28 and TRBJ1-2; TRBD1 aligns across 8 bases. CDR1 is MDHEN, CDR2 SYDVKM, per germline. Trimming at V came to 5 bases and at J to 2 bases, leaving 4 bases not matched to a gene. The CDR3 length is 14 residues. CDR3 region: CASSPQGGNYGYTF. The CDR3 coding sequence is TGTGCCAGCAGTCCACAGGGGGGGAACTATGGCTACACCTTC.